The sequence of this T cell receptor (beta chain) was determined in a study of T cell repertoires in cytomegalovirus infection. Study background: Both CMV infection and a matching HLA type were indicated by public TCR beta signatures.

This clonotype was detected a few times. Its matching antigen is unknown. The V gene's germline CDR1 is SGHTA and CDR2 FQGNSA. The CDR3 totals 15 residues. Trimming at V came to 1 base and at J to 4 bases, leaving 7 bases not matched to a gene. Each CDR3 protein gets one entry after TCRdb re-called the reads with MiXCR. The table has about 920,000 distinct CDR3 sequences, around 31% seen once. The V and J genes are TRBV7-2 and TRBJ2-7; 7 bases map to TRBD1. The sequencing here drew on cultured CD8+ T cells from PBMCs, taken from culture after CMV antigen stimulation. The receptor's source is a human donor in good health (CMV status not recorded). Some clones in this sample may be carry-over from other donors' samples. The CDR3 nucleotides are TGTGCCAGCAGCTTAGAGGGGGCGGTCGGTTACGAGCAGTACTTC. Translated, it gives CASSLEGAVGYEQYF.